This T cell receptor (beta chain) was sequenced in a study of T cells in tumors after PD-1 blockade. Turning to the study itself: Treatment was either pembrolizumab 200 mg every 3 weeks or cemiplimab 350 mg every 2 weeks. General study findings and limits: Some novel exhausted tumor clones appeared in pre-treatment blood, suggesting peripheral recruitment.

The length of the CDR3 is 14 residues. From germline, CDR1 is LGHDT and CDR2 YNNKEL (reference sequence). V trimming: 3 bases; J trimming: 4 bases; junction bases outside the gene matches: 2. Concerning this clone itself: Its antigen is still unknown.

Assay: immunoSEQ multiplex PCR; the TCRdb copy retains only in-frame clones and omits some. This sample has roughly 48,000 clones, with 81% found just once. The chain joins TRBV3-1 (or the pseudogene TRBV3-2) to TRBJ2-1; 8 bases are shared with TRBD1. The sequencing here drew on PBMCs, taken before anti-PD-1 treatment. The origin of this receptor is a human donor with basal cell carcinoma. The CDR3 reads CASSHQGAYNEQFF. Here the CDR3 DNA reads TGTGCCAGCAGCCACCAGGGGGCGTACAATGAGCAGTTCTTC.